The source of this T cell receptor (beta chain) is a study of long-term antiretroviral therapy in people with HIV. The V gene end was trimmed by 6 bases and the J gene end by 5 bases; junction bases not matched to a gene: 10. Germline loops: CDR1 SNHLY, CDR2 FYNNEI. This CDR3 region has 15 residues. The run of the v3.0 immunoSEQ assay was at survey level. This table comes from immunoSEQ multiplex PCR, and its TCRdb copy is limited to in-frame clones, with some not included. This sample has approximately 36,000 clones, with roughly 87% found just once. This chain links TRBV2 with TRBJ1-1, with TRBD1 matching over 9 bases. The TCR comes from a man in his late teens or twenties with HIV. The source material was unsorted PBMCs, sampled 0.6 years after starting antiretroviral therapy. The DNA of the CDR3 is TGTGCCAGCAGGACATCGGGACAGGGAAAAACTGAAGCTTTCTTT. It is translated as CASRTSGQGKTEAFF.